These 26 T cell receptor beta chains originate from one sample sequenced in a study of OX40 agonist ivuxolimab in advanced cancers. Using immunoSEQ multiplex PCR, the repertoire was profiled, and TCRdb retains in-frame clones only, with some absent. The profile shows about 64,000 clones, approximately 90% of them singletons. Sequences were derived from CD4+ or CD8+ T cells sorted from blood, sampled in a trial of the OX40 agonist ivuxolimab. These receptor sequences come from an adult with an advanced solid tumor such as melanoma, head and neck, liver or kidney cancer.

The chain employs TRBV7-9 and TRBJ2-4; D unresolved. The CDR3 totals 14 residues. V was clipped by 3 bases and J by 5 bases, with 11 bases between them. Per the germline V gene, CDR1 is SEHNR and CDR2 is FQNEAQ (reference sequence). CDR3 loop: CASSFSNSQNIQYF. CDR3 nucleotides: TGTGCCAGCAGCTTCTCTAATAGCCAAAACATTCAGTACTTC.

The rearrangement uses TRBV2 and TRBJ2-3, with D perhaps matching TRBD2 (5 bases). Trimming left V 7 bases short and J 1 base short, with 15 bases between. The CDR3 sequence is 15 residues long. Germline V gene sequence: CDR1 SNHLY, CDR2 FYNNEI. The CDR3 loop is CASTTRRAGTDTQYF. The CDR3 nucleotides are TGTGCCAGCACAACCCGGCGGGCCGGCACAGATACGCAGTATTTT.

The genes are TRBV30 and TRBJ1-4; D gene unclear. The V gene's germline CDR1 is GTSNPN and CDR2 SVGIG (reference sequence). This CDR3 has 12 amino acids. Deletions cut 2 bases from V and 3 bases from J, with 4 bases between. The CDR3 loop is CAWSFSNEKLFF. The CDR3 nucleotides are TGTGCCTGGAGTTTTTCTAATGAAAAACTGTTTTTT. The full variable domain, completed using reference TRBV30 and TRBJ1-4, is SQTIHQWPATLVQPVGSPLSLECTVEGTSNPNLYWYRQAAGRGLQLLFYSVGIGQISSEVPQNLSASRPQDRQFILSSKKLLLSDSGFYLCAWSFSNEKLFFGSGTQLSVL.

The rearrangement links TRBV6-1 to TRBJ2-3; 7 nucleotides match TRBD1. V was clipped by 10 bases and J by 0 bases; unmatched bases: 10. The germline V gene encodes CDR1 MNHNS and CDR2 SASEGT. There are 15 residues in the CDR3. CDR3 in DNA: TGTGCCATCGGATCGACAGGGTGGAGCACAGATACGCAGTATTTT. As protein: CAIGSTGWSTDTQYF.

The chain uses TRBV18 and TRBJ2-3; D remains ambiguous. CDR3 size: 15 residues. V lost 6 bases, J lost 0 bases, and 13 bases lay in between. Germline CDR1 reads KGHSH; CDR2 reads LQKENI. The CDR3 here is CASSAELLSTDTQYF. The CDR3 region has the DNA TGTGCCAGCTCGGCGGAGCTCCTAAGCACAGATACGCAGTATTTT.

The rearrangement joins TRBV27 to TRBJ2-7; 9 bases fit TRBD1. Germline assignment: CDR1 MNHEY and CDR2 SMNVEV (reference sequence). With V trimmed by 6 bases and J by 5 bases, 8 bases remained unmatched. This CDR3 contains 14 residues. CDR3: CASSRQGVIDEQYF. DNA for the CDR3: TGTGCCAGCAGCAGACAGGGGGTCATAGACGAGCAGTACTTC.

This chain uses TRBV19 with TRBJ1-1; the D is unclear. The germline gives CDR1 LNHDA, CDR2 SQIVND (reference sequence). The CDR3 spans 10 residues. Trimming removed 3 bases from V and 8 bases from J, with 4 bases in between. CDR3 residues: CASSMGEAFF. The CDR3 bases are TGTGCCAGTAGTATGGGGGAAGCTTTCTTT.

The CDR3 loop is CASGYRTGRNTGELFF. The CDR3 DNA sequence: TGCGCCAGCGGGTATCGTACGGGCCGAAACACCGGGGAGCTGTTTTTT. The rearrangement links TRBV5-1 to TRBJ2-2, with unresolved D. The germline V gene has CDR1 SGHRS and CDR2 YFSETQ. The CDR3 spans 16 residues. V lost 7 bases and J 2 bases, leaving 18 bases between the germline ends.

The CDR3 nucleotides read TGTGCCAGCAAGGGACAGGGTTATTCACCCCTCCACTTT. The encoded protein is CASKGQGYSPLHF. V is TRBV2 and J is TRBJ1-6; TRBD1 agrees at 9 bases. The CDR3 is made up of 13 amino acids. V shed 7 bases and J 8 bases; nucleotides not matched to a gene: 3. Germline V lookup: CDR1 SNHLY, CDR2 FYNNEI.

The chain recombines TRBV28 with TRBJ2-1; TRBD2 matches at 7 bases. Germline values: CDR1 MDHEN, CDR2 SYDVKM. The CDR3 contains 16 residues. With V trimmed by 4 bases and J by 5 bases, 11 bases remained unmatched. The CDR3 region is CASSSLGIAGNNEQFF. The CDR3 DNA sequence: TGTGCCAGCAGTTCCCTCGGGATAGCGGGTAACAATGAGCAGTTCTTC. Full variable domain (rest looked up from reference TRBV28 and TRBJ2-1): DVKVTQSSRYLVKRTGEKVFLECVQDMDHENMFWYRQDPGLGLRLIYFSYDVKMKEKGDIPEGYSVSREKKERFSLILESASTNQTSMYLCASSSLGIAGNNEQFFGPGTRLTVL.

The rearrangement joins TRBV6-1 to TRBJ2-1; no firm D call. The CDR3 totals 11 residues. Deletions cut 7 bases from V and 12 bases from J, with 13 bases between. Germline V lookup: CDR1 MNHNS, CDR2 SASEGT. The CDR3 loop reads CASTNTEGQFF. The DNA for the CDR3 is TGTGCCAGCACTAATACGGAAGGGCAGTTCTTC.

The chain joins TRBV5-1 to TRBJ2-2, with TRBD2 as a possible D gene (6 bases). Per germline, CDR1 SGHRS and CDR2 YFSETQ. V lost 7 bases and J lost 2, with 12 bases in between. This CDR3 has 14 amino acids. The CDR3 sequence is CASRGIVNTGELFF. For the CDR3, the DNA is TGCGCCAGCCGGGGGATCGTTAACACCGGGGAGCTGTTTTTT. Supplemented by reference TRBV5-1 and TRBJ2-2, the full variable domain reads KAGVTQTPRYLIKTRGQQVTLSCSPISGHRSVSWYQQTPGQGLQFLFEYFSETQRNKGNFPGRFSGRQFSNSRSEMNVSTLELGDSALYLCASRGIVNTGELFFGEGSRLTVL.

This chain joins TRBV30 and TRBJ2-1; no reliable D call. The CDR3 runs 11 residues. The ends were cut back, 0 bases at V and 7 bases at J, with 4 bases in the middle. Germline CDR1 and CDR2: GTSNPN and SVGIG (reference sequence). The CDR3 protein is CAWSVGNEQFF. Here the CDR3 DNA reads TGTGCCTGGAGTGTGGGTAATGAGCAGTTCTTC.

The V gene is TRBV21-1, the J gene TRBJ1-6. TRBV21-1 represents a pseudogene. The CDR3 consists of 16 residues. The CDR3 sequence is CASSPGRACFNSPLHF. The DNA for the CDR3 is TGTGCCAGCAGCCCGGGGCGTGCCTGCTTCAATTCACCCCTCCACTTT.

The chain recombines TRBV6-6 with TRBJ2-7, with D perhaps TRBD1 or TRBD2 (5 bases each). The CDR3 runs 14 residues. V shed 0 bases and J shed 2 bases, with 8 bases lying between them. The V gene's germline CDR1 is MNHNY and CDR2 SVGAGI (reference sequence). Here the CDR3 reads CASSYSGTPYEQYF. The CDR3 nucleotides are TGTGCCAGCAGTTACTCCGGGACCCCCTACGAGCAGTACTTC.

The chain employs TRBV2 and TRBJ2-7; possibly TRBD1 for D (5 bases). The CDR3 runs to 15 residues. Germline CDR1 and CDR2: SNHLY and FYNNEI. The V end lost 0 bases, the J end lost 2 bases, and 11 bases lay between the germline ends. CDR3 loop: CASSEARTRTYEQYF. In DNA, the CDR3 is TGTGCCAGCAGTGAAGCCCGGACACGTACCTACGAGCAGTACTTC. The variable domain in full, with the rest retrieved from reference TRBV2 and TRBJ2-7, is EPEVTQTPSHQVTQMGQEVILRCVPISNHLYFYWYRQILGQKVEFLVSFYNNEISEKSEIFDDQFSVERPDGSNFTLKIRSTKLEDSAMYFCASSEARTRTYEQYFGPGTRLTVT.

This CDR3 reads CASSTGTGGTGELFF. Written as DNA, the CDR3 is TGTGCCAGCAGCACCGGGACAGGGGGGACCGGGGAGCTGTTTTTT. V and J are TRBV7-3 and TRBJ2-2, with TRBD1 matching over 11 bases. The CDR3 runs 15 residues. Germline lookup yields CDR1 SGHTA and CDR2 FQGTGA. Unmatched junction bases numbered 4, after V lost 5 bases and J lost 5 bases.

The rearrangement joins TRBV5-1 to TRBJ2-1; 8 bases align to TRBD2. The J segment lost 7 bases and the V segment lost 4 bases, leaving 7 bases of the junction unmatched. CDR3 length: 14 residues. Germline V gives CDR1 SGHRS, CDR2 YFSETQ. CDR3 protein: CASSPGTSENEQFF. For the CDR3, the DNA is TGCGCCAGCAGCCCCGGGACTAGTGAAAATGAGCAGTTCTTC.

The chain couples TRBV19 to TRBJ1-3; D uncertain. The ends were cut back, 3 bases at V and 2 bases at J, with 8 bases in the middle. Germline loops: CDR1 LNHDA, CDR2 SQIVND (reference sequence). The CDR3 length is 14 residues. CDR3 DNA sequence: TGTGCCAGTAGTATGAGTCCAACTGGAAACACCATATATTTT. This gives the protein CASSMSPTGNTIYF.

The genes are TRBV15 and TRBJ2-3; the match to TRBD2 covers 10 bases. This CDR3 spans 13 amino acids. Trimming removed 8 bases from V and 3 bases from J; junction bases left unmatched: 2. Germline values: CDR1 LNHNV, CDR2 YYDKDF (reference sequence). In nucleotides, the CDR3 is TGTGCCACCCGGACTAGCGGTACAGATACGCAGTATTTT. This encodes CATRTSGTDTQYF.

The chain joins TRBV5-1 to TRBJ1-1; D gene ambiguous. The CDR3 is made up of 15 amino acids. V dropped 0 bases and J dropped 1 base, with 10 bases sitting between them. Germline V lookup: CDR1 SGHRS, CDR2 YFSETQ. The CDR3: CASSLGESKNTEAFF. The DNA of the CDR3 is TGCGCCAGCAGCTTGGGTGAAAGTAAGAACACTGAAGCTTTCTTT.

The rearrangement uses TRBV20-1 and TRBJ2-2; D is uncertain. The germline V gene encodes CDR1 DFQATT and CDR2 SNEGSKA (reference sequence). The CDR3 totals 11 residues. The V and J ends lost 6 bases and 9 bases respectively, with 11 bases between them. This CDR3 reads CSAASGWELFF. The CDR3 region has the DNA TGCAGTGCCGCTAGTGGGTGGGAGCTGTTTTTT.

V gene TRBV6-5 combines with J gene TRBJ2-2, with a weak D call TRBD1 (5 bases). The germline V gene has CDR1 MNHEY and CDR2 SVGAGI. This CDR3 is 14 amino acids long. V dropped 4 bases and J dropped 3 bases, with 9 bases sitting between them. The CDR3 bases are TGTGCCAGCAGTTTAAGGGGATACACCGGGGAGCTGTTTTTT. Amino acid sequence: CASSLRGYTGELFF.

The chain combines TRBV30 with TRBJ2-5; D perhaps matches TRBD2 (6 bases). The CDR3 covers 13 residues. CDR1 is GTSNPN and CDR2 is SVGIG in the germline V gene (reference sequence). Trimming cost V 5 bases and J 5 bases, with 15 bases left between them. The CDR3 sequence: CAWVRGGTETQYF. CDR3 sequence (DNA): TGTGCCTGGGTACGGGGCGGGACGGAGACCCAGTACTTC.

The rearrangement links TRBV5-6 to TRBJ2-3; D ambiguous. The CDR3 length is 12 residues. Germline CDR1 reads SGHDT; CDR2 reads YYEEEE. The ends were cut back, 4 bases at V and 2 bases at J, with 5 bases in the middle. The CDR3: CASSVLTDTQYF. The CDR3, as DNA: TGTGCCAGCAGCGTTCTCACAGATACGCAGTATTTT.

This chain joins TRBV30 and TRBJ1-6, with 7 positions matching TRBD1. Trimming removed 1 base from V and 2 bases from J; junction bases left unmatched: 5. CDR3 length equals 16 residues. The germline V gene encodes CDR1 GTSNPN and CDR2 SVGIG (reference sequence). CDR3 loop: CAWSAQGVPYNSPLHF. The CDR3 nucleotides are TGTGCCTGGAGTGCGCAGGGGGTGCCCTATAATTCACCCCTCCACTTT.